This T cell receptor beta chain was sequenced in a study of cytomegalovirus exposure and HLA in healthy donors. With 60 Vbeta and 13 Jbeta primers, the PCR was carried out. Using immunoSEQ multiplex PCR, the repertoire was profiled, and TCRdb retains in-frame clones only, with some absent. The sample lists around 130,000 clones; roughly 90% were seen once. Broader study findings: It was reported that the classifier diagnosed cytomegalovirus status with high specificity and sensitivity in both the original and validation cohorts. Using a false discovery rate of 0.05, a later analysis showed that roughly 16,000 TCR beta sequences were associated with HLA alleles. The study assumed roughly uniform donor sequencing depth for presence/absence analyses.

This clone appeared once. Its matching antigen is unknown. V shed 1 base, J shed 2 bases, and the junction held 6 bases outside the gene matches. The germline gives CDR1 SGHRS, CDR2 YFSETQ. The CDR3 totals 16 residues. Sequenced: PBMCs. This sequence originates from a woman in her forties in good health and CMV-seronegative. The chain combines TRBV5-1 with TRBJ2-5; TRBD1 matches 9 bases. The chain's CDR3 is CASSLIQGAWQETQYF. The CDR3 region has the DNA TGCGCCAGCAGCTTGATACAGGGGGCTTGGCAAGAGACCCAGTACTTC.